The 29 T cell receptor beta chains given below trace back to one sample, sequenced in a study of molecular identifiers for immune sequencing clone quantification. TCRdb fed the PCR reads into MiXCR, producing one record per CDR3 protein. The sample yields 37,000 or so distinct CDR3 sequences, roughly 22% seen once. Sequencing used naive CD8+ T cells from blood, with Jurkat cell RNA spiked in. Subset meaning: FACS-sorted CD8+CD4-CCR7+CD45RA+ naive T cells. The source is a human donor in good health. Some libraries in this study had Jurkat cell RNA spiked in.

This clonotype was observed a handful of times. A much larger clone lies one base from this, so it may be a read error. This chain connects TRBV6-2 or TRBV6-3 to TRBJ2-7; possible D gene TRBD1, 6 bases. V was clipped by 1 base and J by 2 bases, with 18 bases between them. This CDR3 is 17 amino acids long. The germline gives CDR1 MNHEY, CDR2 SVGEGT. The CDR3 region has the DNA TGTGCCAGCAGTTACTTCAGAGGCCCCGGGACAACCTACGAGCAGTACTTC. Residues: CASSYFRGPGTTYEQYF.

CDR3 sequence (DNA): TGTGCCAGCGAAGCTGATACTGAAGCTTTCTTT. It yields the protein CASEADTEAFF. This sequence joins TRBV7-9 and TRBJ1-1; D gene unclear. Germline V lookup: CDR1 SEHNR, CDR2 FQNEAQ (reference sequence). V lost 8 bases and J 5 bases, leaving 9 bases between the germline ends. The CDR3 is 11 residues long.

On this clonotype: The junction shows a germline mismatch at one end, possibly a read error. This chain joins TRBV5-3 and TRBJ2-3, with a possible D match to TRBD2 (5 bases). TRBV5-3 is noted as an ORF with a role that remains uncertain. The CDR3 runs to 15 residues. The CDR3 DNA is TGCGCCAGCGGCTTGGTGGAGATTAGCACAGATACGCAGTATTTT. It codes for CASGLVEISTDTQYF.

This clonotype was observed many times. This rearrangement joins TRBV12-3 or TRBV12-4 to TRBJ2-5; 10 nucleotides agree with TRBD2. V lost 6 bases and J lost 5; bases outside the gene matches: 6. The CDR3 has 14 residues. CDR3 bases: TGTGCCAGCAGCGTTCTAGCGGGGGTGGAGACCCAGTACTTC. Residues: CASSVLAGVETQYF.

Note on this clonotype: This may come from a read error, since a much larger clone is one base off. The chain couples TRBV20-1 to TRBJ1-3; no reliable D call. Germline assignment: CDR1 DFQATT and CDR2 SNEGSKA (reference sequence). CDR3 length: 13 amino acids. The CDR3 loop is CSARIGSENSIYF. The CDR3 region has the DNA TGCAGTGCTAGAATAGGGTCTGAAAACTCCATATATTTT.

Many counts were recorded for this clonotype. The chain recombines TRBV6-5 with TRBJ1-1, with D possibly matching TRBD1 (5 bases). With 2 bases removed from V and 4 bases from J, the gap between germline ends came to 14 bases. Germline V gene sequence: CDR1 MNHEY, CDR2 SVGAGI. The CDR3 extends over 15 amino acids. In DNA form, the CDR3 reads TGTGCCAGCAGTTACGGGGGACTTCGGGGCACTGAAGCTTTCTTT. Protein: CASSYGGLRGTEAFF.

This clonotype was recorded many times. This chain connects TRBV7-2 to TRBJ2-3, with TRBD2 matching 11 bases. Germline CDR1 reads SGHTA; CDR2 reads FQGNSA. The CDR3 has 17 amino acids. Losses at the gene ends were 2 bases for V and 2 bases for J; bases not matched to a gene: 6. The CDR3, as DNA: TGTGCCAGCAGCTTACCACTAGCGGGAGAAGTCACAGATACGCAGTATTTT. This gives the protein CASSLPLAGEVTDTQYF.

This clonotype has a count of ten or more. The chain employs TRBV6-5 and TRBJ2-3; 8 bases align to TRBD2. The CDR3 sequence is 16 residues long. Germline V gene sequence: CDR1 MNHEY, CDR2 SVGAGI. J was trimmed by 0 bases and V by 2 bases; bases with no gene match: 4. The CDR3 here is CASSYGGGGSTDTQYF. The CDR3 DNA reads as TGTGCCAGCAGTTACGGGGGCGGGGGGAGCACAGATACGCAGTATTTT.

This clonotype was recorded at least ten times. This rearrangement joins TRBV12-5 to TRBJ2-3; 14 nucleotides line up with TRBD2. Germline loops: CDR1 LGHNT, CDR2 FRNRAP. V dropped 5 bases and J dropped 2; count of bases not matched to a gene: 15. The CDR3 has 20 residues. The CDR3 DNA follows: TGTGCTAGTGGTCAAGGGACAGAGGGACTAGCGGGGGCACCCACAGATACGCAGTATTTT. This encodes CASGQGTEGLAGAPTDTQYF.

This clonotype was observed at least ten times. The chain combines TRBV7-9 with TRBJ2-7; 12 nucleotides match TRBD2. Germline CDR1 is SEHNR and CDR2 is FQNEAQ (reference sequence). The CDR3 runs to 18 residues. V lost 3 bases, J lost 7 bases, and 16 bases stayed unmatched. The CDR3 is CASSLTVSLAGGPGEQYF. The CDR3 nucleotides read TGTGCCAGCAGCTTGACCGTATCGCTAGCGGGGGGGCCTGGGGAGCAGTACTTC.

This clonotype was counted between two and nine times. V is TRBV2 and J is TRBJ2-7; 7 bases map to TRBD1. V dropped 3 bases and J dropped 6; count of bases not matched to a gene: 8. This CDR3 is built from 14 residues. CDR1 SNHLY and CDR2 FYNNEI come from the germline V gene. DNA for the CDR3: TGTGCCAGCAGTGAGGGCCGACAGGGCGTCGAGCAGTACTTC. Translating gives CASSEGRQGVEQYF.

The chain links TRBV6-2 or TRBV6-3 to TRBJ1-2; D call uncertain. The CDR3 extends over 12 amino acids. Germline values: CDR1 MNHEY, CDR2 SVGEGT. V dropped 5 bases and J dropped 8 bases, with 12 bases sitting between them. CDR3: CASSLRVDGYTF. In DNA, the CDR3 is TGTGCCAGCAGTCTCCGGGTCGACGGCTACACCTTC.

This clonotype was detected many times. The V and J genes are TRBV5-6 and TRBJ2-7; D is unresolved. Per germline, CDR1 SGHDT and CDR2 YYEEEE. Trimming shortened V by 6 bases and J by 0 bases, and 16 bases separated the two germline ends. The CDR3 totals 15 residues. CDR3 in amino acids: CASNPGMAASYEQYF. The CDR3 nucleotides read TGTGCCAGCAACCCTGGTATGGCCGCCTCCTACGAGCAGTACTTC.

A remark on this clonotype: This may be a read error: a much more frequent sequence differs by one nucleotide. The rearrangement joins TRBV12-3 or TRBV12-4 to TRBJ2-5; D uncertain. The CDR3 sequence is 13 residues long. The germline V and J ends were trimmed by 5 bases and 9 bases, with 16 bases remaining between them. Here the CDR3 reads CASSISVLGSQYF. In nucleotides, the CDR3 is TGTGCCAGCAGTATATCAGTGTTAGGGTCCCAGTACTTC.

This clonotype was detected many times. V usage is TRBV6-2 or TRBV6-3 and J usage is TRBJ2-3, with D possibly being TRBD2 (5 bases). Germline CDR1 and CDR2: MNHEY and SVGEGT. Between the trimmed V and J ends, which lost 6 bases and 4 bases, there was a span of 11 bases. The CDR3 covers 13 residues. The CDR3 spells CASSSRRADTQYF. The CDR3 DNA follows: TGTGCCAGCAGCTCCCGGCGGGCAGATACGCAGTATTTT.

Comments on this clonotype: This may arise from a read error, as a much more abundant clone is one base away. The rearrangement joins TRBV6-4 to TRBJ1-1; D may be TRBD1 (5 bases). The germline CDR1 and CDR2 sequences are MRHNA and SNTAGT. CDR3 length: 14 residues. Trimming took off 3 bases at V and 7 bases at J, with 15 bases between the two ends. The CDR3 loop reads CASSEKGWGIEAFF. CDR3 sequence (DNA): TGTGCCAGCAGTGAGAAGGGCTGGGGGATTGAAGCTTTCTTT.

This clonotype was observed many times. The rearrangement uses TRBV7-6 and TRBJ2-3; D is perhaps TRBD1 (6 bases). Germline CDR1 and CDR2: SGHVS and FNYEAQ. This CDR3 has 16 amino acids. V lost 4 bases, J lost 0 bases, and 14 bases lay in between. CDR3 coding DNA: TGTGCCAGCAGCTCCCGACAGGACTCCAGCACAGATACGCAGTATTTT. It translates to CASSSRQDSSTDTQYF.

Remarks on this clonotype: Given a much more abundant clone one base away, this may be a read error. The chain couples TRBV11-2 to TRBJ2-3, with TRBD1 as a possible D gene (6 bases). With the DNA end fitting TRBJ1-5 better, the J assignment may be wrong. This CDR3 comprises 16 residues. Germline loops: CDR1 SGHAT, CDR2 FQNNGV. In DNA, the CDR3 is TGTGCCAGCAGCTTAGGGGGGGGCGCCTGGACAGATACGCAGCATTTT. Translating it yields CASSLGGGAWTDTQHF.

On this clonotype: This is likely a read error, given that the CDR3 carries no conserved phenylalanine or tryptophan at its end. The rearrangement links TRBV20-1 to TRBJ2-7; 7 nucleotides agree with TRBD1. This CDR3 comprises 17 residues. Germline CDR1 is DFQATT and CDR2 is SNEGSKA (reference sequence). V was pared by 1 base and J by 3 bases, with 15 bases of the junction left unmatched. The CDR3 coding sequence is TGCAGTGCTAGAGTCGCTGACAGGGCGCAGGGTGTCTACGAGCAGTACTGC. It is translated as CSARVADRAQGVYEQYC.

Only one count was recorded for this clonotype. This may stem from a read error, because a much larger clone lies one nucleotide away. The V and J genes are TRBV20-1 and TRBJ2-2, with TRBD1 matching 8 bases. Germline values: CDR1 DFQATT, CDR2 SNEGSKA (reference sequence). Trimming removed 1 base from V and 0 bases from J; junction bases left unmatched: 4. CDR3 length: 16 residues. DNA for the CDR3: TGCAGTGCTAGAGGAACGGACAGGGCGAACACCGGGGAGCTGTTTTTT. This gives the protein CSARGTDRANTGELFF.

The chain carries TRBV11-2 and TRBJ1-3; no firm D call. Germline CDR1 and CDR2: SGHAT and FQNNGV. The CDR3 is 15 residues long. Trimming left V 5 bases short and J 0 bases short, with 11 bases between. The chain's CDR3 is CASSPHRYSGNTIYF. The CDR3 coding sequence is TGTGCCAGCAGCCCACACCGGTACTCTGGAAACACCATATATTTT. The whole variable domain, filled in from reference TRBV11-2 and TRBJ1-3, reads EAGVAQSPRYKIIEKRQSVAFWCNPISGHATLYWYQQILGQGPKLLIQFQNNGVVDDSQLPKDRFSAERLKGVDSTLKIQPAKLEDSAVYLCASSPHRYSGNTIYFGEGSWLTVV.

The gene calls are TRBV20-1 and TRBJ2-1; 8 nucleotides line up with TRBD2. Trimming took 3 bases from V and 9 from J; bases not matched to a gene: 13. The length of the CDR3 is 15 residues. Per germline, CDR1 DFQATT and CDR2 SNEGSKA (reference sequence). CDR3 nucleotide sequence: TGCAGTGCTAGGCCTGATAGCGGGATTGAGGTTGAGCAGTTCTTC. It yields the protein CSARPDSGIEVEQFF.

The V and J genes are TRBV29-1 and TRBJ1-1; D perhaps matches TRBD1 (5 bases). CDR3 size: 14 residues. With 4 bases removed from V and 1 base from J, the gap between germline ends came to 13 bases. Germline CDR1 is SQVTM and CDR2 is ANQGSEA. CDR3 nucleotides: TGCAGCGTTGTGGGACTGAAAAGGAACACTGAAGCTTTCTTT. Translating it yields CSVVGLKRNTEAFF.

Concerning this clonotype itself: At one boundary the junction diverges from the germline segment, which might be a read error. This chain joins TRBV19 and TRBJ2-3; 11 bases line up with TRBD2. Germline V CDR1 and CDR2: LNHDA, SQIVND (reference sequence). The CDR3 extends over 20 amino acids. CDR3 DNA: TGTGCCAGTAGTACCTTGGGACTAGCGGATACCTCAATCAGCACGGATACGCGGTATTTT. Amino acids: CASSTLGLADTSISTDTRYF. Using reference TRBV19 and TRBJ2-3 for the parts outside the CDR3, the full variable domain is DGGITQSPKYLFRKEGQNVTLSCEQNLNHDAMYWYRQDPGQGLRLIYYSQIVNDFQKGDIAEGYSVSREKKESFPLTVTSAQKNPTAFYLCASSTLGLADTSISTDTRYFGPGTRLTVL.

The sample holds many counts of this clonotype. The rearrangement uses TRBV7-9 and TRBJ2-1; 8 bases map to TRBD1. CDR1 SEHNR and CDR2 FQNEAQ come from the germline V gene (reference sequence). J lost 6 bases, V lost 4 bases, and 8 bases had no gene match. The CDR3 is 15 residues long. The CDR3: CASSSRQGHPNEQFF. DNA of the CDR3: TGTGCCAGCAGCTCGAGACAGGGGCACCCCAATGAGCAGTTCTTC. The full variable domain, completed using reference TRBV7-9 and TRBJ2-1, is DTGVSQNPRHKITKRGQNVTFRCDPISEHNRLYWYRQTLGQGPEFLTYFQNEAQLEKSRLLSDRFSAERPKGSFSTLEIQRTEQGDSAMYLCASSSRQGHPNEQFFGPGTRLTVL.

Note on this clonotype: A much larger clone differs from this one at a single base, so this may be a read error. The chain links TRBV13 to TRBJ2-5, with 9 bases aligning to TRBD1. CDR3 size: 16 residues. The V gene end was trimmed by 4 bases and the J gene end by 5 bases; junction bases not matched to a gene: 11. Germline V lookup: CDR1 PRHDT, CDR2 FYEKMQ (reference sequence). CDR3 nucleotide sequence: TGTGCCAGCAGCTCCGCGGGACAGGGTTCCGGGGAGACCCAGTACTTC. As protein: CASSSAGQGSGETQYF.

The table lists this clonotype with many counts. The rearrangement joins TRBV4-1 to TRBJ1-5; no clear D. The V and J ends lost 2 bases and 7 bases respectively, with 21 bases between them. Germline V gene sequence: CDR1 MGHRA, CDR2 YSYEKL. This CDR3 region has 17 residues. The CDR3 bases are TGCGCCAGCAGCCAAAGAGCGGGGTTAAGTCTACAGCAGCCCCAGCATTTT. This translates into CASSQRAGLSLQQPQHF.

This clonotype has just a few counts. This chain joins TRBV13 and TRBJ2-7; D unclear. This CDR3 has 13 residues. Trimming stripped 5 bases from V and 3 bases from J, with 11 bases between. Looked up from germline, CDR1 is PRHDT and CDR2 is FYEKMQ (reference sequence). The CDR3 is CASSTGSHYEQYF. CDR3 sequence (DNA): TGTGCCAGCAGCACGGGTTCCCACTACGAGCAGTACTTC.

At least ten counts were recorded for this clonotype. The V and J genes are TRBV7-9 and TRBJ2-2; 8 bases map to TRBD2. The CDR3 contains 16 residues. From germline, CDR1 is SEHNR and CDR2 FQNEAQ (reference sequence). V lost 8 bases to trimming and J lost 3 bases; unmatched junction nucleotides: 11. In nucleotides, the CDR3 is TGTGCCAGCTCCAACAGCGGGGGTGGCGACACCGGGGAGCTGTTTTTT. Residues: CASSNSGGGDTGELFF.